The present entry profiles one TCR beta chain with its context. The data derive from a study of cytomegalovirus exposure and HLA in healthy donors. Study in general: From HLA-typed donors, an early data release held some 80 million unique TCRs.

V lost 5 bases, J lost 0 bases, and 7 bases lay in between. The germline V gene has CDR1 SGHAT and CDR2 FQNNGV. CDR3 size: 13 residues. The PCR had 60 Vbeta and 13 Jbeta primers. Libraries were prepared by immunoSEQ multiplex PCR; TCRdb keeps only in-frame clonotypes and omits some of them. Recorded for this sample: some 89,000 clones. This TCR came from a woman in her 30s in good health and CMV-seronegative. The sequenced sample was PBMCs. The chain carries TRBV11-2 and TRBJ1-1; D is ambiguous. CDR3 nucleotide sequence: TGTGCCAGCAGCCGTCTAGTGAACACTGAAGCTTTCTTT. Protein product: CASSRLVNTEAFF.